This T cell receptor beta chain was captured by sequencing in a study of tumor-infiltrating lymphocytes in primary liver carcinoma. Study-wide context: Each of the growths was stage T1-T3 N0M0, extending about 4.2 to 11 cm across.

The ends were cut back, 0 bases at V and 4 bases at J, with 7 bases in the middle. The CDR3 runs to 14 residues. Germline values: CDR1 SGHVS, CDR2 FQNEAQ. Germline DNA was also extracted, while the blood RNA originated from unsorted whole blood. Synthesis of TCR beta cDNA was carried out from approximately 0.55 ug total RNA with a constant-region primer. A slightly modified ARM-PCR protocol with three nested multiplex PCR rounds produced these TCR beta libraries. Two initial PCR rounds of about 10 cycles each paired TRBV1-TRBV30 forward primers with a C-beta reverse primer. TCRdb fed the multiplex PCR reads into MiXCR, producing one record per CDR3 protein. The sample lists about 180,000 distinct CDR3 sequences; roughly three fifths were seen once.

The material sequenced was peripheral blood. The receptor was derived from a man between 40 and 49 years old with primary liver carcinoma and hepatitis B virus infection. The chain joins TRBV7-8 to TRBJ2-1, with D hard to call. The chain's CDR3 is CASSLALGYNEQFF. Written as DNA, the CDR3 is TGTGCCAGCAGCTTAGCGTTAGGGTACAATGAGCAGTTCTTC. The variable domain in full, completed from reference TRBV7-8 and TRBJ2-1, reads GAGVSQSPRYKVAKRGQDVALRCDPISGHVSLFWYQQALGQGPEFLTYFQNEAQLDKSGLPSDRFFAERPEGSVSTLKIQRTQQEDSAVYLCASSLALGYNEQFFGPGTRLTVL.